Listed here are 27 T cell receptor beta chains from one sample, sequenced in a study of cytomegalovirus exposure and HLA in healthy donors. The PCR made use of 60 Vbeta and 13 Jbeta primers. TCRdb keeps only in-frame clones here, not all; method: immunoSEQ multiplex PCR. The table lists under 200,000 clones, around 88% of them singletons. Material: PBMCs. These receptor sequences come from a woman aged 25 to 39 in good health and CMV-seronegative.

This chain links TRBV6-5 with TRBJ1-5, with TRBD1 matching over 9 bases. This CDR3 spans 15 amino acids. V gave up 7 bases and J gave up 1 base; unmatched junction bases: 5. Germline CDR1 and CDR2: MNHEY and SVGAGI. The CDR3: CASKPTGGSNQPQHF. The CDR3 DNA reads TGTGCCAGCAAGCCGACAGGGGGAAGCAATCAGCCCCAGCATTTT.

The gene calls are TRBV6-5 and TRBJ2-4; D not certain. Trimming removed 0 bases at V and 0 bases at J, with 6 bases between. Germline V gene sequence: CDR1 MNHEY, CDR2 SVGAGI. The CDR3 is 15 amino acids. CDR3 DNA sequence: TGTGCCAGCAGTTACTCAGAGATAGCCAAAAACATTCAGTACTTC. Its translation: CASSYSEIAKNIQYF.

V gene TRBV18 combines with J gene TRBJ1-5; the D is unclear. V lost 1 base, J lost 6 bases, and 10 bases lay in between. Germline values: CDR1 KGHSH, CDR2 LQKENI. The CDR3 has 14 residues. The DNA for the CDR3 is TGTGCCAGCTCACCACAGGGAGGAGGTCAGCCCCAGCATTTT. It encodes CASSPQGGGQPQHF. The variable domain in full, with the rest retrieved from reference TRBV18 and TRBJ1-5, is NAGVMQNPRHLVRRRGQEARLRCSPMKGHSHVYWYRQLPEEGLKFMVYLQKENIIDESGMPKERFSAEFPKEGPSILRIQQVVRGDSAAYFCASSPQGGGQPQHFGDGTRLSIL.

The chain has TRBV7-3 and TRBJ1-1; D not certain. The CDR3 runs to 13 residues. Deletions cut 4 bases from V and 3 bases from J, with 9 bases between. The germline V gene has CDR1 SGHTA and CDR2 FQGTGA. CDR3 amino acids: CASSSQSHTEAFF. CDR3 nucleotides: TGTGCCAGCAGCTCTCAGTCACACACTGAAGCTTTCTTT.

In its sample, this clone was seen once. The J gene is TRBJ2-7, the V gene TRBV6-6; the D gene is possibly TRBD1 (7 bases). The CDR3 contains 16 residues. Germline V lookup: CDR1 MNHNY, CDR2 SVGAGI (reference sequence). V lost 6 bases, J lost 4 bases, and 22 bases lay in between. CDR3 bases: TGTGCCAGCAGCAACCGACGACCAGGGGGGAGATACGAGCAGTACTTC. This sequence encodes CASSNRRPGGRYEQYF.

The chain has TRBV27 and TRBJ1-5, with 8 positions matching TRBD1. V shed 5 bases, J shed 6 bases, and the junction held 12 bases outside the gene matches. Germline V gene lookup returns CDR1 MNHEY and CDR2 SMNVEV (reference sequence). The CDR3 totals 16 residues. This CDR3 is CASSLTGTGSGQPQHF. The CDR3 coding sequence is TGTGCCAGCAGTCTCACCGGGACAGGCAGCGGTCAGCCCCAGCATTTT.

The rearrangement links TRBV7-9 to TRBJ2-3, with 13 bases matching TRBD2. J lost 4 bases, V lost 2 bases, and 6 bases had no gene match. The germline gives CDR1 SEHNR, CDR2 FQNEAQ (reference sequence). The CDR3 is made up of 17 amino acids. In DNA, the CDR3 is TGTGCCAGCAGCTTAAGAGGGACTAGCGGGGCGTCAGATACGCAGTATTTT. Translating gives CASSLRGTSGASDTQYF.

The chain joins TRBV11-2 to TRBJ2-2; 7 bases agree with TRBD1. CDR3 length: 14 residues. The V gene's germline CDR1 is SGHAT and CDR2 FQNNGV. After removal of 5 bases from V and 4 bases from J, the junction contained 4 bases not matched to a gene. CDR3 coding DNA: TGTGCCAGCAGCGTTACAGGGGTCACCGGGGAGCTGTTTTTT. Protein sequence: CASSVTGVTGELFF.

Of note for this clone: Other DNA sequences in this specimen translate into the identical CDR3. The chain joins TRBV5-1 to TRBJ2-3; 7 bases map to TRBD2. This CDR3 comprises 15 residues. Germline V gene lookup returns CDR1 SGHRS and CDR2 YFSETQ. Trimming took 4 bases from V and 5 from J; bases not matched to a gene: 10. CDR3 in DNA: TGCGCCAGCAGCCTTTCCAGCGGGACTCGAGATACGCAGTATTTT. As protein: CASSLSSGTRDTQYF.

The V and J genes are TRBV7-9 and TRBJ1-5; D gene unclear. The ends were cut back, 3 bases at V and 2 bases at J, with 5 bases in the middle. This CDR3 has 13 amino acids. The germline gives CDR1 SEHNR, CDR2 FQNEAQ (reference sequence). The CDR3, as DNA: TGTGCCAGCAGCTTCTCCCGCAATCAGCCCCAGCATTTT. Amino acids: CASSFSRNQPQHF.

The J gene is TRBJ1-3, the V gene TRBV5-1; no reliable D call. V was pared by 0 bases and J by 0 bases, with 4 bases between. The CDR3 is 14 residues long. In germline, CDR1 is SGHRS, CDR2 YFSETQ. CDR3 sequence: CASSLALSGNTIYF. The DNA of the CDR3 is TGCGCCAGCAGCTTGGCCCTCTCTGGAAACACCATATATTTT.

This sequence joins TRBV18 and TRBJ2-5, with a possible D match to TRBD2 (7 bases). Germline assignment: CDR1 KGHSH and CDR2 LQKENI. This CDR3 contains 15 residues. Trimming took off 3 bases at V and 5 bases at J, with 16 bases between the two ends. The CDR3, as DNA: TGTGCCAGCTCACCTCGGCCCCCGGGGGGCGAGACCCAGTACTTC. Translating gives CASSPRPPGGETQYF.

The rearrangement links TRBV5-1 to TRBJ2-3; 10 positions match TRBD2. The CDR3 sequence is 16 residues long. V was pared by 2 bases and J by 1 base, with 4 bases of the junction left unmatched. Germline V CDR1 and CDR2: SGHRS, YFSETQ. DNA for the CDR3: TGCGCCAGCAGCTTACTAGCGGGAAGGGGCACAGATACGCAGTATTTT. Amino acid sequence: CASSLLAGRGTDTQYF.

This clone was detected a few times. The V call is TRBV6-5, the J call TRBJ1-1; D gene uncertain. The length of the CDR3 is 16 residues. Germline lookup yields CDR1 MNHEY and CDR2 SVGAGI. V lost 0 bases and J 0 bases, leaving 11 bases between the germline ends. CDR3 nucleotides: TGTGCCAGCAGTTACTCGACAACTCGCATGAACACTGAAGCTTTCTTT. Amino acids: CASSYSTTRMNTEAFF.

This clone occurred a few times. The CDR3 nucleotides read TGTGCCAGCAGTTTAGGTGGGGCGCCGTTGAACACTGAAGCTTTCTTT. This codes for CASSLGGAPLNTEAFF. J is TRBJ1-1 and V is TRBV28, with D possibly being TRBD1 (5 bases). The V gene lost 2 bases and the J gene lost 0 bases, with 13 bases spanning the gap. The germline V gene has CDR1 MDHEN and CDR2 SYDVKM. CDR3 length equals 16 residues.

This clone was observed a few times. The chain couples TRBV6-6 to TRBJ1-1; 11 bases are a match to TRBD1. CDR3 length: 15 residues. Germline CDR1 MNHNY, CDR2 SVGAGI (reference sequence). V shed 6 bases and J 9 bases; nucleotides not matched to a gene: 12. CDR3 nucleotides: TGTGCCAGCAGCGAAGGGACAGGGGGGTTTACTCAAGCTTTCTTT. Its translation: CASSEGTGGFTQAFF.

This clone was found once. The junction does not match germline at one end; this may be a read error. Other DNA sequences in this sample translate to the same CDR3. V gene TRBV7-2 combines with J gene TRBJ1-5, with D possibly being TRBD1 (6 bases). CDR3 size: 14 residues. Germline assignment: CDR1 SGHTA and CDR2 FQGNSA. The CDR3 region is CASSLGGGNQPQHF. For the CDR3, the DNA is TGTGCCAGCAGCTTAGGGGGGGGCAACCAGCCCCAGCATTTT.

The chain employs TRBV21-1 and TRBJ1-5; TRBD1, the D gene given by the table, was not confirmed from the DNA. TRBV21-1 is a known pseudogene. There are 13 residues in the CDR3. The CDR3 sequence is CASSNTGWQPQHF. CDR3 DNA: TGTGCCAGCAGCAATACAGGTTGGCAGCCCCAGCATTTT.

The chain carries TRBV27 and TRBJ2-7, with TRBD1 matching over 8 bases. The V and J ends lost 3 bases and 3 bases, in that order; junction bases with no gene match: 1. Germline values: CDR1 MNHEY, CDR2 SMNVEV (reference sequence). This CDR3 comprises 13 residues. This CDR3 is CASSFDRGYEQYF. CDR3 nucleotide sequence: TGTGCCAGCAGTTTCGACAGGGGCTACGAGCAGTACTTC.

The J gene is TRBJ2-1, the V gene TRBV11-3; TRBD1 might be the D (6 bases). The germline V gene has CDR1 SGHNT and CDR2 YENEEA. CDR3 size: 14 residues. The V and J ends lost 1 base and 7 bases respectively, with 11 bases between them. In nucleotides, the CDR3 is TGTGCCAGCAGCTTAGCACAGGGCCTTAATGAGCAGTTCTTC. Amino acid sequence: CASSLAQGLNEQFF.

The CDR3, as DNA: TGCGCCAGCAGCTTGGCCGGACTAAAGCTCAACAATGAGCAGTTCTTC. Its protein is CASSLAGLKLNNEQFF. This chain connects TRBV5-1 to TRBJ2-1; possible D gene TRBD2, 6 bases. CDR1 is SGHRS, CDR2 YFSETQ, per germline. This CDR3 is 16 amino acids long. V was clipped by 0 bases and J by 5 bases, with 15 bases between them.

The genes are TRBV7-6 and TRBJ2-7; 10 positions agree with TRBD2. This CDR3 has 17 residues. The junction had 11 bases not matched to a gene; V was cut back by 1 base and J by 5 bases. Germline-derived CDR1 and CDR2 are SGHVS and FNYEAQ. This CDR3 is CASSLGVASGSLHEQYF. The CDR3 nucleotides read TGTGCCAGCAGCTTAGGTGTGGCTAGCGGGAGTCTCCACGAGCAGTACTTC.

The rearrangement uses TRBV6-5 and TRBJ2-3, with 11 bases lining up with TRBD2. Germline trimming cut 5 bases from V and 5 bases from J; bases unmatched to any gene: 6. This CDR3 has 15 residues. Germline V CDR1 and CDR2: MNHEY, SVGAGI. The CDR3 sequence is CASSPAGTSGDTQYF. CDR3 DNA: TGTGCCAGCAGTCCCGCCGGGACTAGCGGAGATACGCAGTATTTT.

The V gene is TRBV5-6, the J gene TRBJ1-6; D ambiguous. This CDR3 comprises 15 residues. Trimming took 5 bases from V and 11 from J, leaving 20 bases between them. Germline V gene data show CDR1 as SGHDT and CDR2 as YYEEEE. Here the CDR3 DNA reads TGTGCCAGCAGTGCCCATCCGAGGCACGACCCACCCCTCCACTTT. Protein product: CASSAHPRHDPPLHF.

This chain links TRBV12-5 with TRBJ2-3; TRBD1 agrees at 12 bases. Trimming removed 6 bases from V and 4 bases from J; junction bases left unmatched: 5. This CDR3 region has 15 residues. Germline V gene data show CDR1 as LGHNT and CDR2 as FRNRAP. The CDR3 DNA reads as TGTGCTAGTGGGCACGGGACAGGGGGCCCAGATACGCAGTATTTT. It codes for CASGHGTGGPDTQYF.

This sequence joins TRBV15 and TRBJ2-2; tentative D call: TRBD1 (6 bases). Germline-derived CDR1 and CDR2 are LNHNV and YYDKDF (reference sequence). Trimming pared 9 bases from V and 0 bases from J, leaving 14 bases between. The CDR3 runs 15 residues. In nucleotides, the CDR3 is TGTGCCACTGGAAATGACAGGCCGAACACCGGGGAGCTGTTTTTT. The encoded protein is CATGNDRPNTGELFF.

This clone was detected once. V and J are TRBV5-1 and TRBJ2-3; a possible D gene is TRBD1 (6 bases). CDR1 is SGHRS and CDR2 is YFSETQ in the germline V gene. V lost 4 bases to trimming and J lost 3 bases, with 9 bases between them. The CDR3 totals 13 residues. The CDR3 sequence: CASSPQGTDTQYF. The DNA for the CDR3 is TGCGCCAGCAGCCCCCAGGGGACAGATACGCAGTATTTT.